The sequence of this TCR beta chain was determined in a study of T-cell memory formation after mild COVID-19 (dated by TCRdb to 2020 to 2023). Concerning the study at large: TCR sequence clusters from the two donors were found to be largely donor specific. In a couple of donors, T-cell clones that expanded and contracted after mild COVID-19 were tracked by sequencing TCRalpha and TCRbeta repertoires over time. The cohort comprised two young, previously healthy adult volunteers, one female and one male.

Concerning this clonotype itself: Its target antigen remains unknown. Per-nucleotide qualities are absent, and no much larger clonotype sits a single base away.

The germline V gene sets CDR1 to SGHTA and CDR2 to FQGNSA. The cysteine opens and the phenylalanine closes a CDR3 of 15 amino acids. The DNA shown is the 45-base CDR3, in frame from base 1. V lost 2 bases and J lost 1 base; the stretch between them is 11 bases long. Sequenced on an Illumina NovaSeq 6000. Using 5'RACE with constant-segment primers, TCRalpha and TCRbeta cDNA libraries were constructed, with sample barcodes and unique molecular identifiers added in the process. Trizol reagent was used to extract RNA from every sample. The libraries were amplified in two PCR steps, and the second step added a second sample barcode and Illumina TruSeq adapters. Sequencing of the libraries was done on an Illumina NovaSeq, producing 2 x 150 bp paired-end reads. In the paper's pipeline: With migec v1.2.7, reads were demultiplexed and then collapsed into UMI-guided consensus sequences. Using mixcr v2.1.11, UMI consensuses were aligned to TRA and TRB V and J templates and then assembled into clonotypes. A clonotype was counted as expanded or contracted only when both edgeR and NoisET called the clonotype significant, with the noise models trained on biological replicates. edgeR calls used a false discovery rate-adjusted p below 0.01 and a log2 fold-change threshold of 1. As an exploratory analysis of dynamics, max-normalized trajectories of the 1000 most abundant clonotypes were examined by PCA with hierarchical clustering. Each responding clone was given a CD4 or CD8 phenotype based on the CD4+ and CD8+ repertoires, which had been sequenced separately. In-frame beta chains were kept once TCRdb had trimmed the public reads at Q25 with fastp and called clones with MiXCR. CDR3 protein duplicates are merged, each entry listing the most common genes and DNA. These V and J calls are TCRdb output, not the study's own analysis. Within this sample are around 200,000 distinct CDR3 sequences, with approximately 10% of them counted one time only. The ten largest account for approximately 3% of the sample.

PBMCs were isolated by Ficoll-Paque density gradient centrifugation. General findings and caveats noted by the study authors: SARS-CoV-2 specificity of the second-wave clones peaking on day 37 was not confirmed. Contracting CD4+ clones appeared mostly in the CM and EM memory subsets, whereas CD8+ clones were enriched in EMRA. Some responding clones were detected in pre-infection memory, suggesting pre-existing cross-reactive memory T cells joined the SARS-CoV-2 response. Balanced CD4/CD8 phenotypes were observed for clones contracting from day 15 to 85, whereas a bias towards CD4+ was observed for a second wave of clones expanding from day 15 to 37. Only a couple of mild cases were covered by the study, and larger cohorts that include severe cases with pre-infection samples were considered necessary.

The chain was built from TRBV7-2 and TRBJ1-1; confidence is insufficient to name the D gene. The origin of this receptor is a man between 18 and 29 years old who had mild COVID-19 (a few samples of this study predate the infection). The sample titles of this study are shuffled in the database, so cell type and time point are left out; the donor was told from shared clones. The source material was PBMCs or a T cell subset sorted from them (not recorded which). The DNA sequence follows: TGTGCCAGCAGCTTAATCACCGGGGAGAACACTGAAGCTTTCTTT. It specifies CASSLITGENTEAFF.